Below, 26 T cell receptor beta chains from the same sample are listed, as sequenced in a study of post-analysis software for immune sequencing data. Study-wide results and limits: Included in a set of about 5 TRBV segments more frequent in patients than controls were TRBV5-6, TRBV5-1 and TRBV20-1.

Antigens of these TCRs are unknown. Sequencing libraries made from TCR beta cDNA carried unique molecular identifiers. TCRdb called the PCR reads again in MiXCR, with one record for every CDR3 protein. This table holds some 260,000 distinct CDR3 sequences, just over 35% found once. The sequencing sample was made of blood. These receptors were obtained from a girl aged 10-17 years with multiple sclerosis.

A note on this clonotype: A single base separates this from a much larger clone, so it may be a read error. CDR3 sequence reads: CASRRTGGAYEQYF. CDR3 bases: TGTGCCAGCAGACGGACAGGGGGTGCCTACGAGCAGTACTTC. J is TRBJ2-7 and V is TRBV6-2 or TRBV6-3, with 10 bases lining up with TRBD1. Unmatched junction bases numbered 4, after V lost 6 bases and J lost 2 bases. CDR1 and CDR2 (germline): MNHEY, SVGEGT. The CDR3 has 14 amino acids.

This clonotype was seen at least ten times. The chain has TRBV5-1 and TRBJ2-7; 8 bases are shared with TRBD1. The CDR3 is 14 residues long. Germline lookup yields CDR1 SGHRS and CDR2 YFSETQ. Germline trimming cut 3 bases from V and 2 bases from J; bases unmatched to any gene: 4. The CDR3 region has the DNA TGCGCCAGCAGCTCGATGGGACAGGCCTACGAGCAGTACTTC. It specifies CASSSMGQAYEQYF.

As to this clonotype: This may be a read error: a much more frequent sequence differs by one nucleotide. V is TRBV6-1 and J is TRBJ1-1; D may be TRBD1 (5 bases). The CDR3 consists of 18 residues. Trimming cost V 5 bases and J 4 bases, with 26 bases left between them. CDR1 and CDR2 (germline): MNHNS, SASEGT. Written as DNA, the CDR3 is TGTGCCAGCAGTCCTCCCCGAGGACCTAGGGGAATGAGCACTGAAGCTTTCTTT. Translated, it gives CASSPPRGPRGMSTEAFF.

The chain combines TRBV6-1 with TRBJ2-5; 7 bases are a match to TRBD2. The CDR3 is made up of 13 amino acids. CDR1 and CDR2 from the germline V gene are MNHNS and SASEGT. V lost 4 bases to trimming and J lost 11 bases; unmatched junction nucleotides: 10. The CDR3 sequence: CASSADGLDEQYF. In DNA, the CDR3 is TGTGCCAGCAGTGCCGACGGACTAGATGAGCAGTACTTC.

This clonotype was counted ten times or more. Written as DNA, the CDR3 is TGCGCCAGCAGCTTAGGGTCCTGGACGGAAATGTTTTTT. Amino acids: CASSLGSWTEMFF. The chain has TRBV5-1 and TRBJ1-4; D call uncertain. The length of the CDR3 is 13 residues. Trimming took off 2 bases at V and 15 bases at J, with 17 bases between the two ends. Germline assignment: CDR1 SGHRS and CDR2 YFSETQ.

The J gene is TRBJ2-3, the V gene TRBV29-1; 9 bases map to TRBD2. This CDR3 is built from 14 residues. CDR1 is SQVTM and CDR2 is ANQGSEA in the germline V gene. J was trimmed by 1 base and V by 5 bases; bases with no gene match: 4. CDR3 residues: CSVQIAGGTDTQYF. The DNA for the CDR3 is TGCAGCGTTCAGATAGCGGGAGGCACAGATACGCAGTATTTT.

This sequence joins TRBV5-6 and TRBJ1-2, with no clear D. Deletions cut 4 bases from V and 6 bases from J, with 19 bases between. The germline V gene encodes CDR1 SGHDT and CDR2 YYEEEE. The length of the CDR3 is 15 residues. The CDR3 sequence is CASSPSTRRSHGYTF. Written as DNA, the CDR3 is TGTGCCAGCAGCCCCTCCACACGACGGTCACATGGCTACACCTTC.

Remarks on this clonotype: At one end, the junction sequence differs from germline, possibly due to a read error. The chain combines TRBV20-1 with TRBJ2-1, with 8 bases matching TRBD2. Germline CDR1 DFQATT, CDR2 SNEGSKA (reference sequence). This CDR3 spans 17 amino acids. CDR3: CGARLWQRGSSYNEQFF. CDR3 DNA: TGCGGTGCTAGACTTTGGCAGCGGGGGAGCTCCTACAATGAACAGTTCTTC.

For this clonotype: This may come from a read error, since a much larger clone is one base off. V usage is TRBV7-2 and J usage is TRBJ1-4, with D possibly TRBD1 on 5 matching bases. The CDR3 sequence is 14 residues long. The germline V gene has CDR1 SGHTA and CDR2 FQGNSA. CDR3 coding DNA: TGTGCCAGCAGCTTCGCCGGGTGGGGGAAAAAACGGTTTTTT. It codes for CASSFAGWGKKRFF.

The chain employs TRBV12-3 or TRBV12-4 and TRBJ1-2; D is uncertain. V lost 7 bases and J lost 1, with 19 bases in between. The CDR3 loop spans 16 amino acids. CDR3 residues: CASTSSLKQFNYGYTF. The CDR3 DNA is TGTGCCAGCACCTCTTCCCTCAAACAGTTTAACTATGGCTACACCTTC.

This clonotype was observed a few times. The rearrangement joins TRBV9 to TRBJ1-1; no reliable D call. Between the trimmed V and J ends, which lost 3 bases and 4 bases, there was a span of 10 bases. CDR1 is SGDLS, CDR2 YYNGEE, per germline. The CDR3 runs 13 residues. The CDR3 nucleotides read TGTGCCAGCAGCGACCCAAGGTCCACTGAAGCTTTCTTT. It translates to CASSDPRSTEAFF.

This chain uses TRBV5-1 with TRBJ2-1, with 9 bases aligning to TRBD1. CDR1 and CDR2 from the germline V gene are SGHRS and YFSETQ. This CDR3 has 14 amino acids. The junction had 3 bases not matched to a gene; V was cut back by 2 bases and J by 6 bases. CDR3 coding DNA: TGCGCCAGCAGCTTCGCGACAGGGGGCAATGAGCAGTTCTTC. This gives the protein CASSFATGGNEQFF. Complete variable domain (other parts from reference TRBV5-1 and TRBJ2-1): KAGVTQTPRYLIKTRGQQVTLSCSPISGHRSVSWYQQTPGQGLQFLFEYFSETQRNKGNFPGRFSGRQFSNSRSEMNVSTLELGDSALYLCASSFATGGNEQFFGPGTRLTVL.

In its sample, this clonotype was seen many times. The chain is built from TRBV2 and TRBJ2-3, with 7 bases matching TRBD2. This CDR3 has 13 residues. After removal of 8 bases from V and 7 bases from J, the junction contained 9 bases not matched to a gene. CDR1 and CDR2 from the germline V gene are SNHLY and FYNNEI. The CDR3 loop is CASGGGSKNTQYF. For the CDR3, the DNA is TGTGCCAGCGGGGGAGGGTCCAAGAATACGCAGTATTTT.

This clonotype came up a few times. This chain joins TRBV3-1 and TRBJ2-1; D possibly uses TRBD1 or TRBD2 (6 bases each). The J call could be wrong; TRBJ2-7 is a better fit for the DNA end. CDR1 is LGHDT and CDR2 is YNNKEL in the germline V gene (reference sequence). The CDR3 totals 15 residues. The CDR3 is CASSPSDGGYNEQYF. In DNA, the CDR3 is TGTGCCAGCAGCCCCTCAGACGGGGGCTACAATGAGCAGTACTTC.

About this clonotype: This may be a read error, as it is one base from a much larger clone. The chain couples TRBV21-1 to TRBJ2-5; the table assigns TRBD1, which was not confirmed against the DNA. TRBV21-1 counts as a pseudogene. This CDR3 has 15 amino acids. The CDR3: CASSRNAQDPETQYF. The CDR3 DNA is TGTGCCAGCAGCCGTAACGCACAGGATCCAGAGACCCAGTACTTC.

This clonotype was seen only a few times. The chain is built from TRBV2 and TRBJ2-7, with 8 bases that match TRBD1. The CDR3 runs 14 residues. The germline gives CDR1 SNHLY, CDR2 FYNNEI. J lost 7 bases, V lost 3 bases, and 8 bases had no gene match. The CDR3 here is CASSEDRASAEQYF. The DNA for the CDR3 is TGTGCCAGCAGTGAGGACAGGGCTTCTGCTGAGCAGTACTTC.

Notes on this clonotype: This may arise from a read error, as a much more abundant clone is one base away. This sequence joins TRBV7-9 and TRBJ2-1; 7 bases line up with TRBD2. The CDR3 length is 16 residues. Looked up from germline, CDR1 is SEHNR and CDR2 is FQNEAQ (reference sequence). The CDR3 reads CVSSLAGTLFYNEQFF. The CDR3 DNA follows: TGTGTCAGCAGCTTAGCGGGCACCCTTTTCTACAATGAGCAGTTCTTC.

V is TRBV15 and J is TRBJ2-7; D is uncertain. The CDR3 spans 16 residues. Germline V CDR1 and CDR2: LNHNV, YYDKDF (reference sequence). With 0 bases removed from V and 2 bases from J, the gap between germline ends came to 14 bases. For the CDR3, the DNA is TGTGCCACCAGCAGAGACTATTTTGGGCCTACCTACGAGCAGTACTTC. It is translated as CATSRDYFGPTYEQYF.

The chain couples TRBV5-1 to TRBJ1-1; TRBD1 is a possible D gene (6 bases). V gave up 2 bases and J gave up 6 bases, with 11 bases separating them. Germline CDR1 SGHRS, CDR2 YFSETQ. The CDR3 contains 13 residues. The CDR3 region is CASSFNREPEAFF. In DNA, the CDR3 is TGCGCCAGCAGCTTTAACAGGGAACCTGAAGCTTTCTTT.

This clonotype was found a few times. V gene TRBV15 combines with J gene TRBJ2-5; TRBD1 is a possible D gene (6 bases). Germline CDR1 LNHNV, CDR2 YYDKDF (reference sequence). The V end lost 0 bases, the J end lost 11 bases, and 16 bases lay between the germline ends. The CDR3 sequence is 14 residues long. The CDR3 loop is CATSRDQGPYEQYF. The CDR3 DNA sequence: TGTGCCACCAGCAGAGATCAGGGGCCCTATGAGCAGTACTTC.

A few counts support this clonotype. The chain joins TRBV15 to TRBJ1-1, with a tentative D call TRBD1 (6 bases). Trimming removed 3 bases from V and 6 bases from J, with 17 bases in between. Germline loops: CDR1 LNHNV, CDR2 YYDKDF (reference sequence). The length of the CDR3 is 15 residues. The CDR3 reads CATSRSRGPNAEAFF. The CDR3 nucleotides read TGTGCCACCAGCAGGAGCCGGGGGCCAAACGCTGAAGCTTTCTTT.

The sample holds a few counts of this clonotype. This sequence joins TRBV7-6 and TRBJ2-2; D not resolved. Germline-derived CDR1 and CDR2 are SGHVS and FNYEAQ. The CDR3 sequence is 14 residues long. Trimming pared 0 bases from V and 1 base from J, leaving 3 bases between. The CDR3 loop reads CASSLARNTGELFF. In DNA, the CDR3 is TGTGCCAGCAGCTTAGCCAGGAACACCGGGGAGCTGTTTTTT. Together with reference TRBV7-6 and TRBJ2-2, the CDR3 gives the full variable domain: GAGVSQSPRYKVTKRGQDVALRCDPISGHVSLYWYRQALGQGPEFLTYFNYEAQQDKSGLPNDRFSAERPEGSISTLTIQRTEQRDSAMYRCASSLARNTGELFFGEGSRLTVL.

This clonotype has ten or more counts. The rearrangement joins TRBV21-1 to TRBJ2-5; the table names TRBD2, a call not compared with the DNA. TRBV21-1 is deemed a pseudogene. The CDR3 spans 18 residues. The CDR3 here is CASSKCPRGSGTEETQYF. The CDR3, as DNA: TGTGCCAGCAGCAAGTGCCCTCGGGGTTCAGGGACCGAAGAGACCCAGTACTTC.

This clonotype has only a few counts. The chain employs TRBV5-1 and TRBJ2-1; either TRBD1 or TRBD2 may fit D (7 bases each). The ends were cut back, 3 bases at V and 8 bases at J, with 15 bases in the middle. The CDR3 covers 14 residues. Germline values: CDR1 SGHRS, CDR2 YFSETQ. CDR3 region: CASSWQGGIDEQFF. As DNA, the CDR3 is TGCGCCAGCAGCTGGCAGGGGGGGATTGATGAGCAGTTCTTC.

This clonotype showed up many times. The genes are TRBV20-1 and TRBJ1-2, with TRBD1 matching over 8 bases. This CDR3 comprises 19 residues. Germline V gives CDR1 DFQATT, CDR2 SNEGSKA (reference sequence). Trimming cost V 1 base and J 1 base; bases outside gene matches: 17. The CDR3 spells CSARAVWEDRALLNYGYTF. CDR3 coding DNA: TGCAGTGCTAGAGCAGTTTGGGAGGACAGGGCCCTACTTAACTATGGCTACACCTTC.

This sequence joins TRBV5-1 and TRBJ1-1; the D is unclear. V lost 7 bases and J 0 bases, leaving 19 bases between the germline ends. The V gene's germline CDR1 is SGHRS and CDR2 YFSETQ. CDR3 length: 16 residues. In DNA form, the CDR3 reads TGCGCCAGCGAAAACGGACCGGCGGAAATGAACACTGAAGCTTTCTTT. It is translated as CASENGPAEMNTEAFF.